This passage covers 12 T cell receptor beta chains from one sample sequenced in a study of T-cell reconstitution after alpha-beta-depleted transplantation in children listed by TCRdb under 2016. In the paper's terms, the treatment or condition label means: allogeneic hematopoietic cell transplantation with graft depleted of TCRalphabeta T cells and CD19 B cells. The method was PCR. The instrument was an Illumina HiSeq 2500. TCR library preparation used molecular barcoding, with unique molecular identifiers applied to normalize quantification of the TCRbeta repertoire. In-frame beta chains were kept once TCRdb had trimmed the public reads at Q25 with fastp and called clones with MiXCR. Identical CDR3 protein sequences are pooled into one entry, listed with their most common genes and DNA. The sample has approximately 500,000 distinct CDR3 sequences on record, over 20% of them singletons. Around 36% of the sample belongs to the ten largest clones.

Source: PBMCs, taken before TCRalphabeta/CD19-depleted stem cell transplant. All receptors derive from a boy under three years old with Wiskott-Aldrich syndrome, due to receive a stem cell transplant.

This clonotype was counted between two and nine times. V gene TRBV28 combines with J gene TRBJ1-1, with 7 bases that match TRBD1. After removal of 4 bases from V and 1 base from J, the junction contained 6 bases not matched to a gene. Germline CDR1 reads MDHEN; CDR2 reads SYDVKM. The CDR3 consists of 15 residues. The CDR3 DNA is TGTGCCAGCAGTTCAGGGGACAGAAAGAACACTGAAGCTTTCTTT. This codes for CASSSGDRKNTEAFF.

The V call is TRBV10-3, the J call TRBJ2-1, with 10 bases matching TRBD1. CDR1 and CDR2 (germline): ENHRY, SYGVKD. The CDR3 length is 15 residues. Trimming at V came to 8 bases and at J to 5 bases, leaving 9 bases not matched to a gene. For the CDR3, the DNA is TGTGCCATCCAAGGATGGGGACAGGGGCACAATGAGCAGTTCTTC. Its translation: CAIQGWGQGHNEQFF.

This sequence joins TRBV20-1 and TRBJ1-4; D is undetermined. The V end lost 3 bases, the J end lost 0 bases, and 5 bases lay between the germline ends. CDR1 DFQATT and CDR2 SNEGSKA come from the germline V gene (reference sequence). The length of the CDR3 is 13 residues. CDR3 region: CSARAPTNEKLFF. DNA for the CDR3: TGCAGTGCTAGGGCCCCAACTAATGAAAAACTGTTTTTT.

The J gene is TRBJ2-1, the V gene TRBV14; 7 bases map to TRBD1. The germline gives CDR1 SGHDN, CDR2 FVKESK. Losses at the gene ends were 5 bases for V and 2 bases for J; bases not matched to a gene: 6. This CDR3 region has 15 residues. CDR3 sequence reads: CASSTRQGPYNEQFF. The CDR3 DNA is TGTGCCAGCAGCACGAGACAGGGACCCTACAATGAGCAGTTCTTC. The full variable domain, with the rest looked up from reference TRBV14 and TRBJ2-1, is EAGVTQFPSHSVIEKGQTVTLRCDPISGHDNLYWYRRVMGKEIKFLLHFVKESKQDESGMPNNRFLAERTGGTYSTLKVQPAELEDSGVYFCASSTRQGPYNEQFFGPGTRLTVL.

The rearrangement uses TRBV7-2 and TRBJ1-5; maybe TRBD1 (6 bases). Trimming removed 6 bases at V and 4 bases at J, with 16 bases between. The CDR3 sequence is 15 residues long. Per germline, CDR1 SGHTA and CDR2 FQGNSA. The CDR3 DNA follows: TGTGCCAGCAGGAACACAGGGTCCCTAAATCAGCCCCAGCATTTT. Amino acids: CASRNTGSLNQPQHF.

This chain uses TRBV20-1 with TRBJ2-1; TRBD2 agrees at 12 bases. Per germline, CDR1 DFQATT and CDR2 SNEGSKA (reference sequence). V shed 4 bases, J shed 6 bases, and the junction held 4 bases outside the gene matches. This CDR3 has 14 amino acids. CDR3 coding DNA: TGCAGTGCTACCCCGGGACTAGCGGGCAATGAGCAGTTCTTC. Translation: CSATPGLAGNEQFF.

This chain connects TRBV4-2 to TRBJ1-4; 7 bases match TRBD1. This CDR3 is 14 amino acids long. Per germline, CDR1 LGHNA and CDR2 YNFKEQ. Trimming cost V 4 bases and J 8 bases; bases outside gene matches: 7. The CDR3 DNA reads TGTGCCAGCAGCCGAGACAGGGTGGGGGAAAAACTGTTTTTT. Encoded protein: CASSRDRVGEKLFF.

The genes are TRBV20-1 and TRBJ2-3; the D gene is possibly TRBD1 (5 bases). V dropped 7 bases and J dropped 6 bases, with 20 bases sitting between them. The germline V gene has CDR1 DFQATT and CDR2 SNEGSKA (reference sequence). This CDR3 is built from 14 residues. CDR3 nucleotide sequence: TGCAGTGTTCCCAGGGCGTTAGGCAGTGATACGCAGTATTTT. This translates into CSVPRALGSDTQYF.

This clonotype came up a few times. The gene calls are TRBV7-9 and TRBJ1-1, with D possibly being TRBD1 (6 bases). The CDR3 has 14 amino acids. Germline assignment: CDR1 SEHNR and CDR2 FQNEAQ (reference sequence). V gave up 3 bases and J gave up 3 bases, with 11 bases separating them. The CDR3 coding sequence is TGTGCCAGCAGCTTCCGGGGGCTTCACACTGAAGCTTTCTTT. Encoded protein: CASSFRGLHTEAFF. Looking up the rest from reference TRBV7-9 and TRBJ1-1 gives the full variable domain: DTGVSQNPRHKITKRGQNVTFRCDPISEHNRLYWYRQTLGQGPEFLTYFQNEAQLEKSRLLSDRFSAERPKGSFSTLEIQRTEQGDSAMYLCASSFRGLHTEAFFGQGTRLTVV.

This chain connects TRBV4-2 to TRBJ1-5; 9 bases fit TRBD1. The V segment lost 4 bases and the J segment 6 bases; nucleotides outside the gene matches: 4. Germline values: CDR1 LGHNA, CDR2 YNFKEQ. This CDR3 has 14 residues. The CDR3 here is CASSRDRAIQPQHF. CDR3 bases: TGTGCCAGCAGCCGGGACAGGGCTATTCAGCCCCAGCATTTT.

The chain uses TRBV7-9 and TRBJ1-5; D is possibly TRBD1 (6 bases). CDR1 SEHNR and CDR2 FQNEAQ come from the germline V gene (reference sequence). There are 17 residues in the CDR3. Trimming pared 4 bases from V and 2 bases from J, leaving 18 bases between. DNA for the CDR3: TGTGCCAGCAGCTCCTCCTCGACAAGACAGGGCAATCAGCCCCAGCATTTT. It yields the protein CASSSSSTRQGNQPQHF.

This clonotype has more than one count but fewer than ten. The V gene is TRBV10-2, the J gene TRBJ2-7; 10 positions match TRBD2. V lost 7 bases and J lost 0; bases outside the gene matches: 6. The germline gives CDR1 WSHSY, CDR2 SAAADI. The CDR3 contains 15 residues. CDR3 sequence: CASTPAGGSSYEQYF. CDR3 nucleotides: TGCGCCAGCACCCCAGCGGGAGGGTCCTCCTACGAGCAGTACTTC.